One and the same sample provided the 18 T cell receptor beta chains below, sequenced in a study of T cell responses to AZD1222 COVID-19 vaccine. Using immunoSEQ multiplex PCR, the repertoire was profiled, and TCRdb retains in-frame clones only, with some absent. Altogether around 83,000 clones are present, more than 75% being singletons, with the ten largest covering 8% to 10%. Source: peripheral blood, taken on day 0 of AZD1222 vaccination. The receptors here all came from an adult in good health.

CDR3: CSASGNFVGSEQYF. CDR3 nucleotide sequence: TGCAGTGCTAGTGGGAATTTTGTCGGGTCCGAGCAGTACTTC. This chain joins TRBV20-1 and TRBJ2-7; no reliable D call. Germline V gene sequence: CDR1 DFQATT, CDR2 SNEGSKA (reference sequence). This CDR3 region has 14 residues. V lost 3 bases, J lost 6 bases, and 18 bases lay in between.

The genes are TRBV25-1 and TRBJ1-2; D is undetermined. This CDR3 region has 16 residues. Germline V gene data show CDR1 as MGHDK and CDR2 as SYGVNS. V shed 1 base and J shed 4 bases, with 16 bases lying between them. CDR3 nucleotide sequence: TGTGCCAGCAGTGAATGGGGAGAAAGGGCGGTCTATGGCTACACCTTC. It codes for CASSEWGERAVYGYTF.

This chain uses TRBV29-1 with TRBJ1-5; perhaps TRBD1 as D (6 bases). Trimming pared 6 bases from V and 1 base from J, leaving 10 bases between. Looked up from germline, CDR1 is SQVTM and CDR2 is ANQGSEA. The CDR3 is 13 residues long. CDR3 protein: CSVSRGSNQPQHF. The CDR3 nucleotides are TGCAGCGTCAGTAGGGGGAGCAATCAGCCCCAGCATTTT.

The chain carries TRBV7-6 and TRBJ2-2; D is perhaps TRBD2 (6 bases). V gave up 5 bases and J gave up 1 base, with 17 bases separating them. The germline CDR1 and CDR2 sequences are SGHVS and FNYEAQ. The CDR3 is 17 residues long. The CDR3 DNA is TGTGCCAGCAGCCTAATGGGAGGAAACCTGAACACCGGGGAGCTGTTTTTT. Its protein is CASSLMGGNLNTGELFF. Variable domain in full (rest from reference TRBV7-6 and TRBJ2-2): GAGVSQSPRYKVTKRGQDVALRCDPISGHVSLYWYRQALGQGPEFLTYFNYEAQQDKSGLPNDRFSAERPEGSISTLTIQRTEQRDSAMYRCASSLMGGNLNTGELFFGEGSRLTVL.

The chain couples TRBV9 to TRBJ2-7; 10 bases are shared with TRBD2. Germline loops: CDR1 SGDLS, CDR2 YYNGEE. The CDR3 consists of 14 residues. Trimming at V came to 0 bases and at J to 3 bases, leaving 0 bases not matched to a gene. DNA for the CDR3: TGTGCCAGCAGCGTAGCTAGCGGGAGCTACGAGCAGTACTTC. This gives the protein CASSVASGSYEQYF.

The V and J genes are TRBV27 and TRBJ1-2; 7 bases fit TRBD1. V lost 3 bases, J lost 7 bases, and 5 bases stayed unmatched. Germline V gene sequence: CDR1 MNHEY, CDR2 SMNVEV (reference sequence). This CDR3 contains 13 residues. This CDR3 is CASSFRTGVGYTF. In nucleotides, the CDR3 is TGTGCCAGCAGTTTTAGAACAGGGGTTGGCTACACCTTC.

The chain links TRBV5-1 to TRBJ1-5; D remains ambiguous. Germline V lookup: CDR1 SGHRS, CDR2 YFSETQ. The CDR3 has 14 residues. CDR3 loop: CARSGGWRPQPQHF. The CDR3 nucleotides are TGCGCTAGATCGGGAGGGTGGCGGCCTCAGCCCCAGCATTTT.

The CDR3 protein is CASSVDTGELFF. DNA of the CDR3: TGTGCCAGCAGCGTAGACACCGGGGAGCTGTTTTTT. V usage is TRBV9 and J usage is TRBJ2-2; D is undetermined. Germline V gene lookup returns CDR1 SGDLS and CDR2 YYNGEE. CDR3 length: 12 residues. V lost 0 bases and J 3 bases, leaving 0 bases between the germline ends.

V and J are TRBV4-3 and TRBJ2-7; 7 positions agree with TRBD2. The CDR3 length is 14 residues. CDR1 is LGHNA and CDR2 is YSLEER in the germline V gene. V trimming: 0 bases; J trimming: 4 bases; junction bases outside the gene matches: 3. This CDR3 is CASSQDRTSYEQYF. The CDR3 DNA sequence: TGCGCCAGCAGCCAAGACAGGACTAGTTACGAGCAGTACTTC.

CDR3 region: CASSGNRGGYTF. DNA of the CDR3: TGTGCCAGCAGCGGAAACAGGGGCGGCTACACCTTC. The genes are TRBV7-2 and TRBJ1-2; 7 nucleotides align to TRBD1. CDR3 length: 12 amino acids. Germline assignment: CDR1 SGHTA and CDR2 FQGNSA. V was pared by 5 bases and J by 8 bases, with 5 bases of the junction left unmatched.

The J gene is TRBJ1-2, the V gene TRBV3-1 (or the pseudogene TRBV3-2); no reliable D call. The CDR3 runs to 12 residues. V was trimmed by 1 base and J by 13 bases, leaving 13 bases between them. Germline lookup yields CDR1 LGHDT and CDR2 YNNKEL (reference sequence). The CDR3 protein is CASSQGELGSTF. CDR3 in DNA: TGTGCCAGCAGCCAAGGGGAGCTGGGTTCCACCTTC.

This clone was recorded only once. The CDR3 loop is CASRLETQYF. The DNA for the CDR3 is TGTGCCAGCAGGCTAGAGACCCAGTACTTC. This chain links TRBV2 with TRBJ2-5; D is uncertain. CDR1 SNHLY and CDR2 FYNNEI come from the germline V gene. CDR3 length equals 10 residues. Trimming left V 6 bases short and J 4 bases short, with 3 bases between. Filled out from reference TRBV2 and TRBJ2-5, the complete variable domain reads EPEVTQTPSHQVTQMGQEVILRCVPISNHLYFYWYRQILGQKVEFLVSFYNNEISEKSEIFDDQFSVERPDGSNFTLKIRSTKLEDSAMYFCASRLETQYFGPGTRLLVL.

The rearrangement uses TRBV19 and TRBJ1-2; D gene uncertain. The CDR3 length is 14 residues. CDR1 and CDR2 (germline): LNHDA, SQIVND (reference sequence). Trimming took off 1 base at V and 2 bases at J, with 8 bases between the two ends. The CDR3 nucleotides are TGTGCCAGTAGTATAGGGGAAGGAAACTATGGCTACACCTTC. This encodes CASSIGEGNYGYTF. The full variable domain, rest sourced from reference TRBV19 and TRBJ1-2, is DGGITQSPKYLFRKEGQNVTLSCEQNLNHDAMYWYRQDPGQGLRLIYYSQIVNDFQKGDIAEGYSVSREKKESFPLTVTSAQKNPTAFYLCASSIGEGNYGYTFGSGTRLTVV.

The chain links TRBV6-5 to TRBJ2-7, with 9 nucleotides matching TRBD1. Germline V gene lookup returns CDR1 MNHEY and CDR2 SVGAGI. V lost 5 bases to trimming and J lost 7 bases; unmatched junction nucleotides: 3. CDR3 length: 12 amino acids. CDR3 sequence: CASSRGQGEQYF. The CDR3, as DNA: TGTGCCAGCAGTAGGGGACAGGGTGAGCAGTACTTC.

The V call is TRBV6-5, the J call TRBJ1-1; no clear D. CDR3 size: 13 residues. V was trimmed by 8 bases and J by 3 bases, leaving 13 bases between them. Per germline, CDR1 MNHEY and CDR2 SVGAGI. The CDR3 loop is CASQVSPDTEAFF. The CDR3 DNA is TGTGCCAGCCAAGTGAGTCCGGACACTGAAGCTTTCTTT.

This chain links TRBV6-5 with TRBJ1-3; tentatively, D is TRBD1 (6 bases). The CDR3 spans 16 residues. Looked up from germline, CDR1 is MNHEY and CDR2 is SVGAGI. The V end lost 0 bases, the J end lost 3 bases, and 12 bases lay between the germline ends. The CDR3 nucleotides are TGTGCCAGCAGTTACTCGACGGGGGCTGGTGGAAACACCATATATTTT. It encodes CASSYSTGAGGNTIYF.

This clone appeared a few times. The genes are TRBV29-1 and TRBJ1-1; no clear D gene. Trimming cost V 6 bases and J 4 bases, with 18 bases left between them. Germline lookup yields CDR1 SQVTM and CDR2 ANQGSEA. This CDR3 has 14 amino acids. The CDR3 protein is CSVAVRWQATEAFF. CDR3 bases: TGCAGCGTCGCCGTCCGATGGCAGGCCACTGAAGCTTTCTTT.

This clone was observed a few times. The rearrangement links TRBV7-8 to TRBJ1-5; D remains unclear. CDR3 length: 13 amino acids. The germline V gene has CDR1 SGHVS and CDR2 FQNEAQ. Trimming shortened V by 5 bases and J by 4 bases, and 9 bases separated the two germline ends. CDR3 protein: CASSPSRNQPQHF. DNA of the CDR3: TGTGCCAGCAGCCCATCGCGGAATCAGCCCCAGCATTTT.